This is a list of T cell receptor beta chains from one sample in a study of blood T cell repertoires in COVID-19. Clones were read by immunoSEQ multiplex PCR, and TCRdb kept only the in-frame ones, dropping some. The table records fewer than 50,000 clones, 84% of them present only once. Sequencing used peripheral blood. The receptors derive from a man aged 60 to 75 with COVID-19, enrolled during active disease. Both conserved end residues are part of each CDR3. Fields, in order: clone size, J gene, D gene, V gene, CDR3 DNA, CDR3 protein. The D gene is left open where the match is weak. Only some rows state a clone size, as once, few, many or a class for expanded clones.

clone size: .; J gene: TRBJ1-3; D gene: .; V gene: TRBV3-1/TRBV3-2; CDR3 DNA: TGTGCCAGCAGCCACAGGGGAGAGGGTGGAAACACCATATATTTT; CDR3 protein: CASSHRGEGGNTIYF
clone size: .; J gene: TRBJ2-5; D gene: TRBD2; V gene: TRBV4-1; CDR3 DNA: TGCGCCAGCAGCCAGGACCACGGGGGGAGACTAGCGGGAGGGGAGACCCAGTACTTC; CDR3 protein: CASSQDHGGRLAGGETQYF
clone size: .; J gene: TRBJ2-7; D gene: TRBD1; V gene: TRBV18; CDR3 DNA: TGTGCCAGCTCACCAGGTAGGGACAGGGTACACGAGCAGTACTTC; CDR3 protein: CASSPGRDRVHEQYF
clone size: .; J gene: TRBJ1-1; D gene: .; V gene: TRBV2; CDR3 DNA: TGTGCCAGCGGGGGCAGGAACACTGAAGCTTTCTTT; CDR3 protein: CASGGRNTEAFF
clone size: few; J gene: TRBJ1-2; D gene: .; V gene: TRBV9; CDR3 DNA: TGTGCCAGCAGCGCTAGCCCGGAGGGCTATGGCTACACCTTC; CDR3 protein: CASSASPEGYGYTF
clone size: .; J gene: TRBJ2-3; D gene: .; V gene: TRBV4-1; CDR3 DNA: TGCGCCAGCAGCCAAGCCGGCAGGGCCAGGGGCACAGATACGCAGTATTTT; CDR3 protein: CASSQAGRARGTDTQYF
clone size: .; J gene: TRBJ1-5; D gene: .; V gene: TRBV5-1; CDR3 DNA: TGCGCCAGCAGCCCCTATAGCAATCAGCCCCAGCATTTT; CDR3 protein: CASSPYSNQPQHF
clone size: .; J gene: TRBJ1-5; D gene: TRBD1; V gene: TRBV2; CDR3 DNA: TGTGCCAGCACTAGGGACAGGGGGCTTAGCAATCAGCCCCAGCATTTT; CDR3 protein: CASTRDRGLSNQPQHF
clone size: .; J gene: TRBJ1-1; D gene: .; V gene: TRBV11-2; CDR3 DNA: TGTGCCAGCACCATCCAGCCAACAGCAATGAACACTGAAGCTTTCTTT; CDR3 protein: CASTIQPTAMNTEAFF
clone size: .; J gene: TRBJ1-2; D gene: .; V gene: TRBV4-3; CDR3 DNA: TGCGCCAGCAGCCAAGAGCCGCGCACTGGCTACACCTTC; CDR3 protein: CASSQEPRTGYTF
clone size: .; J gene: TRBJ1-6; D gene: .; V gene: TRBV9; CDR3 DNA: TGTGCCAGCAGCGAGGGGTGGTCCTATAATTCACCCCTCCACTTT; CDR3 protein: CASSEGWSYNSPLHF
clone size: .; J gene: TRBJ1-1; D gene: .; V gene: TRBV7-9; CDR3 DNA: TGTGCCAGCAGCTTAGAGGGGAGGACTGAAGCTTTCTTT; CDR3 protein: CASSLEGRTEAFF
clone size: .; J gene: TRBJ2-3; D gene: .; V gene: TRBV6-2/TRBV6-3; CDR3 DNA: TGTGCCAGCAGTTACTGGGGCCAAATCACAGATACGCAGTATTTT; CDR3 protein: CASSYWGQITDTQYF
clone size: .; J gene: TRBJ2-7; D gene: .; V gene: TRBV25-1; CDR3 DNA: TGTGCCAGCAGTTACAGGGTCTACGAGCAGTACTTC; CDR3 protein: CASSYRVYEQYF
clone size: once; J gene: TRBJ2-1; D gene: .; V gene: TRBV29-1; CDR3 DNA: TGCAGCGTTGAAACAGATTACAATGAGCAGTTCTTC; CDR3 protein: CSVETDYNEQFF
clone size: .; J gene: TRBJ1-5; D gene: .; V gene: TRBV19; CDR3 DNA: TGTGCCAGTAGTACCCAAGCGGGAAGCAATCAGCCCCAGCATTTT; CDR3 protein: CASSTQAGSNQPQHF
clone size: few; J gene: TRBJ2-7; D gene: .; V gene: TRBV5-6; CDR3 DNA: TGTGCCAGCAGCTCTCAGGGGGGATCCTACGAGCAGTACTTC; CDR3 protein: CASSSQGGSYEQYF
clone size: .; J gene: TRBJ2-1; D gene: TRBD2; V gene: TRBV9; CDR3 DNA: TGTGCCAGCACCACGGGACTAGCGGCCAATGAGCAGTTCTTC; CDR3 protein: CASTTGLAANEQFF
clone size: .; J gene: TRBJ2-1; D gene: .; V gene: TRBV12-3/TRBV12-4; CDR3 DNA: TGTGCCAGCAGTTTAGCGCTTATGGAGGGTCAGTTCTTC; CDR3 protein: CASSLALMEGQFF
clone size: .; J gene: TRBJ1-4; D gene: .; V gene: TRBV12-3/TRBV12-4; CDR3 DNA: TGTGCCAGCAGCCCCGATGAAAAACTGTTTTTT; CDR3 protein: CASSPDEKLFF
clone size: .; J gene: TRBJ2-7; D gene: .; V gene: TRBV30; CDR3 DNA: TGTGCCTGGAGTCGGGGGAAGCCCTACGAGCAGTACTTC; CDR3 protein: CAWSRGKPYEQYF
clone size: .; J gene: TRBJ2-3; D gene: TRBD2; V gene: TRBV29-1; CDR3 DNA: TGCAGCGCAGACGGACTAGCGGGCCATGCCACAGATACGCAGTATTTT; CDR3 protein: CSADGLAGHATDTQYF
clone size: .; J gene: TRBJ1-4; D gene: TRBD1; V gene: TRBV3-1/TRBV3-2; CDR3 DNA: TGTGCCAGCAGCCGGGAGGGACAGGCTTCTTTTCGCGAAAAACTGTTTTTT; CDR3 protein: CASSREGQASFREKLFF